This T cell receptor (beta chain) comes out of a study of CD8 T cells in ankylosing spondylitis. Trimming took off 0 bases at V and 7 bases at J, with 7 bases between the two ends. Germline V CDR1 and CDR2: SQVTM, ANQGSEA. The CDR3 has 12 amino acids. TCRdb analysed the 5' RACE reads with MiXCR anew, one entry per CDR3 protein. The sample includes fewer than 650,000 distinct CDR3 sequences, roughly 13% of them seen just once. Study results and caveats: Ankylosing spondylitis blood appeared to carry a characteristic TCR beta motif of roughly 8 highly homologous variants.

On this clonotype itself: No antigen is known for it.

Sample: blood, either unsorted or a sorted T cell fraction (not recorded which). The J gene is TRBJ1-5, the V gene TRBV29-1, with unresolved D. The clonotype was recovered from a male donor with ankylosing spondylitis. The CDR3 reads CSVEEVGQPQHF. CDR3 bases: TGCAGCGTTGAAGAAGTAGGACAGCCCCAGCATTTT.